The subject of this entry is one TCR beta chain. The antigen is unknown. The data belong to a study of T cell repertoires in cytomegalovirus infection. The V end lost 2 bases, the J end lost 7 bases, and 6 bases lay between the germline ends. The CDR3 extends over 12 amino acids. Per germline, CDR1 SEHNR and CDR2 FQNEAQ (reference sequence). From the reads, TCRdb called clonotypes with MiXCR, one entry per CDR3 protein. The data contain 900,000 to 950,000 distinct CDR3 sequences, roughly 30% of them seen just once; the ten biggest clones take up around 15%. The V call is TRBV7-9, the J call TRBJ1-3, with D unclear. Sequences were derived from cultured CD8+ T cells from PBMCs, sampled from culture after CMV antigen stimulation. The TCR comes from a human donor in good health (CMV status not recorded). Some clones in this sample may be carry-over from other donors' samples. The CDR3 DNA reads TGTGCCAGCAGCTTATTGGAGAACACCATATATTTT. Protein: CASSLLENTIYF.